This T cell receptor beta chain was recorded in a study of regulatory T cells in long-lasting Graves disease. The CDR3 is 12 residues long. The V gene lost 3 bases and the J gene lost 9 bases, with 6 bases spanning the gap. Per the germline V gene, CDR1 is LNHDA and CDR2 is SQIVND (reference sequence). TCR beta libraries were built with iRepertoire HTBI primers and Arm-PCR of CDR3 regions. Via MiXCR, TCRdb re-called the multiplex PCR reads, giving one row per CDR3 protein. Of more than 300,000 distinct CDR3 sequences listed, roughly 25% were seen once; the top ten hold about 27%. This clonotype has more than one count but fewer than ten. Its antigen is as yet unknown. General study findings and limits: Newly diagnosed patients had higher TCR diversity than persistent Graves' patients did.

Documented time point: persistent/refractory GD, antithyroid drugs over 5 years with positive TRAb. PBMC RNA was the source of the TCR library. This material consisted of peripheral blood mononuclear cells (PBMCs), taken when the disease was refractory, from a patient treated with antithyroid drugs. This TCR was sampled from a woman between 35 and 50 years old with Graves disease. The J gene is TRBJ1-6, the V gene TRBV19, with D hard to call. DNA for the CDR3: TGTGCCAGTAGTATCGGGAGTTCACCCCTCCACTTT. Encoded protein: CASSIGSSPLHF.